This T cell receptor beta chain was sequenced for a study of T-cell reconstitution after alpha-beta-depleted transplantation in children. Study-wide results and limits: At around two months after transplant, the alpha-beta T cells were reportedly derived from several hundred expanded clones that came from non-depleted graft cells. In some patients, recipient T cells and intrathymic progenitors surviving conditioning explained high day-60 diversity.

This clonotype was observed a few times. Its antigen is undetermined. Molecular barcoding with unique molecular identifiers was used for the TCRbeta library. TCRdb reprocessed the PCR reads via MiXCR and lists one record per CDR3 protein. The sample carries approximately 230,000 distinct CDR3 sequences, 20% to 30% recorded once. CDR3 length: 12 amino acids. The ends were cut back, 3 bases at V and 8 bases at J, with 9 bases in the middle. Per the germline V gene, CDR1 is SGDLS and CDR2 is YYNGEE. V and J are TRBV9 and TRBJ1-5; D not resolved. The receptor's source is a female patient aged 2-10 years who had a stem cell transplant for congenital amegakaryocytic thrombocytopenia, so the T cells may come from the graft donor. The sample was PBMCs, mostly from graft donor cells, taken 360 days after TCRalphabeta/CD19-depleted stem cell transplant. The CDR3 DNA is TGTGCCAGCAGCGCAGGCGGCGAGCCCCAGCATTTT. This sequence encodes CASSAGGEPQHF.